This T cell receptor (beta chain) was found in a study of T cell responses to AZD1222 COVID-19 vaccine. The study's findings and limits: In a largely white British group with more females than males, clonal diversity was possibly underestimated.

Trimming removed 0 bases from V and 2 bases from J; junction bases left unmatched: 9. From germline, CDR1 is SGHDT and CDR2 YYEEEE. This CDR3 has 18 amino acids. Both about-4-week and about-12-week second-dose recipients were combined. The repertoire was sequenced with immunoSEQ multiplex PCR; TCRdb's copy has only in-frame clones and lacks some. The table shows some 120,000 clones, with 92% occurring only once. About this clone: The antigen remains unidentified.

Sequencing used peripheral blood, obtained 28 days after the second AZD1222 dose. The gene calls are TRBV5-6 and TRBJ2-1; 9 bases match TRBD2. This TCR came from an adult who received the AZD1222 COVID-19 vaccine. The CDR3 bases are TGTGCCAGCAGCTTGGGGCGACTAGCGGAGCGTACCTACAATGAGCAGTTCTTC. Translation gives CASSLGRLAERTYNEQFF. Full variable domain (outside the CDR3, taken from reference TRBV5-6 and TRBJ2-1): DAGVTQSPTHLIKTRGQQVTLRCSPKSGHDTVSWYQQALGQGPQFIFQYYEEEERQRGNFPDRFSGHQFPNYSSELNVNALLLGDSALYLCASSLGRLAERTYNEQFFGPGTRLTVL.